A single TCR beta chain is shown here with its context. RNA transcripts gave rise to amplified TCR beta CDR3 regions. During a first-round RT-PCR of the TCR CDR3, the HTBI primer set was used. TCRdb re-called the multiplex PCR reads with MiXCR, one entry per CDR3 protein. Among fewer than 450,000 distinct CDR3 sequences listed, about 15% were seen once. The data originate from a study of T cells in Graves' hyperthyroidism and ophthalmopathy. The CDR3 runs to 15 residues. Trimming cost V 1 base and J 7 bases, with 15 bases left between them. Germline CDR1 and CDR2: SGHKS and YYEKEE (reference sequence). Hyperthyroidism, newly diagnosed and lasting under 2 months, affected patients aged 18 to 65.

The TCR comes from a woman aged 30 to 39 with Graves' hyperthyroidism that later progressed to Graves' ophthalmopathy. Sequences were obtained from blood. The chain links TRBV5-5 to TRBJ1-5; D is perhaps TRBD1 (6 bases). The CDR3 reads CASSLTSGDGQPQHF. The CDR3 region has the DNA TGTGCCAGCAGCTTGACGTCAGGGGATGGGCAGCCCCAGCATTTT.